A single sample is the source of the 9 T cell receptor beta chains below, sequenced in a study of PD-1 blockade in classical Hodgkin lymphoma. Time point described: cycle 4 day 1 (C4D1), after 6 weeks of nivolumab. In every patient, relapse followed autologous stem cell transplantation, while exposure to brentuximab vedotin differed. Method: immunoSEQ multiplex PCR; TCRdb's copy keeps in-frame clones and lacks some. The repertoire includes about 94,000 clones, about 93% of them detected once, and roughly 2.1% sits in the top ten. The sequencing here drew on peripheral blood mononuclear cells (PBMCs), taken before the fourth cycle of nivolumab. Every receptor here comes from a human donor with classical Hodgkin lymphoma.

A few counts support this clone. The chain recombines TRBV5-1 with TRBJ2-3; the D gene is possibly TRBD2 (6 bases). CDR1 SGHRS and CDR2 YFSETQ come from the germline V gene. The CDR3 spans 14 residues. V lost 4 bases and J lost 2, with 11 bases in between. The CDR3 protein is CASSPGLNTDTQYF. CDR3 sequence (DNA): TGCGCCAGCAGCCCGGGACTCAACACAGATACGCAGTATTTT.

The chain combines TRBV27 with TRBJ2-7; TRBD1 agrees at 8 bases. The junction had 13 bases not matched to a gene; V was cut back by 5 bases and J by 4 bases. Germline CDR1 is MNHEY and CDR2 is SMNVEV (reference sequence). The CDR3 contains 16 residues. CDR3 nucleotides: TGTGCCAGCAGTCCCCTGGCCCCAGGGGGCGAGTACGAGCAGTACTTC. Its protein is CASSPLAPGGEYEQYF.

This chain links TRBV9 with TRBJ2-3, with D hard to call. Looked up from germline, CDR1 is SGDLS and CDR2 is YYNGEE. Trimming stripped 4 bases from V and 1 base from J, with 10 bases between. This CDR3 region has 14 residues. The CDR3 is CASSSDEGTDTQYF. CDR3 DNA: TGTGCCAGCAGCTCAGATGAGGGCACAGATACGCAGTATTTT.

V is TRBV30 and J is TRBJ2-7; D possibly corresponds to TRBD2 (6 bases). The CDR3 consists of 15 residues. CDR1 is GTSNPN and CDR2 is SVGIG in the germline V gene (reference sequence). V was shortened by 2 bases and J by 0 bases, with 14 bases between the two germline ends. The CDR3 bases are TGTGCCTGGAGTAACGGGAGAAAAAGCTCCTACGAGCAGTACTTC. Amino acid sequence: CAWSNGRKSSYEQYF.

The rearrangement links TRBV5-6 to TRBJ1-5; D uncertain. Trimming left V 0 bases short and J 2 bases short, with 12 bases between. This CDR3 contains 16 residues. Germline V CDR1 and CDR2: SGHDT, YYEEEE. For the CDR3, the DNA is TGTGCCAGCAGCTTGGCGGTACCGGGTGGCAATCAGCCCCAGCATTTT. Amino acids: CASSLAVPGGNQPQHF.

The chain recombines TRBV7-2 with TRBJ1-1; D unclear. This CDR3 has 15 residues. V was cut by 5 bases and J by 1 base, with 14 bases left in between. Germline values: CDR1 SGHTA, CDR2 FQGNSA. The CDR3 loop reads CASSLGPTQNTEAFF. CDR3 sequence (DNA): TGTGCCAGCAGCCTAGGACCTACCCAGAACACTGAAGCTTTCTTT.

This chain uses TRBV6-5 with TRBJ2-7; 7 bases are a match to TRBD1. From germline, CDR1 is MNHEY and CDR2 SVGAGI. The CDR3 loop spans 15 amino acids. J lost 1 base, V lost 0 bases, and 3 bases had no gene match. The CDR3, as DNA: TGTGCCAGCAGTTACTCATTGGGACAGTCCTACGAGCAGTACTTC. It specifies CASSYSLGQSYEQYF.

Only one count was recorded for this clone. The chain uses TRBV19 and TRBJ2-7, with D perhaps TRBD1 (7 bases). The germline CDR1 and CDR2 sequences are LNHDA and SQIVND (reference sequence). The CDR3 is 13 residues long. The V end lost 4 bases, the J end lost 4 bases, and 11 bases lay between the germline ends. CDR3 sequence: CASSSSGGYEQYF. CDR3 in DNA: TGTGCCAGTAGTAGCTCAGGGGGGTACGAGCAGTACTTC.

Here the CDR3 DNA reads TGTGCCAGCAGCTTCGCAGGGGGCGCGGGCAATGAGCAGTTCTTC. Its translation: CASSFAGGAGNEQFF. The chain combines TRBV5-6 with TRBJ2-1; 8 nucleotides match TRBD1. CDR1 and CDR2 from the germline V gene are SGHDT and YYEEEE. V was clipped by 2 bases and J by 6 bases; unmatched bases: 7. CDR3 length: 15 residues.